The clone carrying this TCR beta chain appeared a few times. Antigen: not known. An approximately 10-day culture period preceded the isolation of CD4+ T cells. Participants were given two doses of BNT162b2 or mRNA-1273 vaccine. Germline V lookup: CDR1 MNHEY, CDR2 SVGAGI. V was shortened by 6 bases and J by 2 bases, with 13 bases between the two germline ends. The CDR3 runs to 15 residues. The data are from a study of vaccination effects on CD4 cells after COVID-19. Only in-frame clones appear in the TCRdb table, and some are missing; sequencing was by immunoSEQ multiplex PCR. The table records fewer than 85,000 clones, roughly 81% of them present only once.

This receptor was taken from a human donor who received a COVID-19 vaccine. Sequencing was performed on CD4+ T cells from PBMCs cultured without peptide, taken after COVID-19 vaccination. The chain couples TRBV6-5 to TRBJ2-2, with a weak D call TRBD2 (6 bases). In DNA, the CDR3 is TGTGCCAGCAGGGGGGGACGGACAAACACCGGGGAGCTGTTTTTT. Protein product: CASRGGRTNTGELFF.